This T cell receptor beta chain was sequenced for a study of blood T cell repertoires in COVID-19. Study information: Material from acute and convalescent COVID-19 was sourced from the United States, Italy and Spain. Nucleic acid was either cDNA or gDNA, and it came from T cells, B-cell-depleted T cells, or PBMCs.

A Seattle source enrolled patients during active infection and followed them longitudinally. TCRdb keeps only in-frame clones here, not all; method: immunoSEQ multiplex PCR. Here the sample spans roughly 120,000 clones, about nine tenths being singletons. Germline CDR1 MDHEN, CDR2 SYDVKM. The CDR3 is 15 residues long. V dropped 1 base and J dropped 5; count of bases not matched to a gene: 7. The chain employs TRBV28 and TRBJ1-1; 7 positions match TRBD1. The TCR was taken from a man aged 55 to 69 with COVID-19, enrolled during active disease. The sample consisted of peripheral blood. The CDR3 reads CASSLFGTEGTEAFF. For the CDR3, the DNA is TGTGCCAGCAGTTTATTCGGGACAGAGGGGACTGAAGCTTTCTTT.